These 32 T cell receptor beta chains share one sample of origin, sequenced in a study of cytomegalovirus exposure and HLA in healthy donors. It was with 60 Vbeta and 13 Jbeta primers that the PCR ran. Profiled with immunoSEQ multiplex PCR; TCRdb holds only in-frame clones, not every one. The sample yields about 60,000 clones, of which the top ten take up about 9.2%. The specimen was PBMCs. The receptors derive from a man aged 50 to 59 in good health and CMV-seropositive.

The V call is TRBV9, the J call TRBJ1-3; no firm D call. V lost 3 bases and J lost 0, with 10 bases in between. This CDR3 contains 15 residues. Germline CDR1 SGDLS, CDR2 YYNGEE. DNA of the CDR3: TGTGCCAGCAGCGGAGCATCCCCCTCTGGAAACACCATATATTTT. Its protein product is CASSGASPSGNTIYF. Complete variable domain (other parts from reference TRBV9 and TRBJ1-3): DSGVTQTPKHLITATGQRVTLRCSPRSGDLSVYWYQQSLDQGLQFLIQYYNGEERAKGNILERFSAQQFPDLHSELNLSSLELGDSALYFCASSGASPSGNTIYFGEGSWLTVV.

This chain links TRBV5-1 with TRBJ2-5, with D unresolved. The end of the DNA aligns better with TRBJ2-7, so the J call may be wrong. CDR3 length: 11 residues. Germline CDR1 SGHRS, CDR2 YFSETQ. The CDR3 DNA follows: TGCGCCAGCAGCTTGGGCTACGAGCAGTACTTC. As protein: CASSLGYEQYF.

This chain uses TRBV9 with TRBJ2-5; TRBD2 aligns across 8 bases. Trimming removed 0 bases from V and 4 bases from J; junction bases left unmatched: 8. In germline, CDR1 is SGDLS, CDR2 YYNGEE. The CDR3 has 16 amino acids. CDR3 bases: TGTGCCAGCAGCGTAGGGGCGGGAGGCTTGGGAGAGACCCAGTACTTC. Encoded protein: CASSVGAGGLGETQYF.

The V gene is TRBV19, the J gene TRBJ2-5, with 12 bases lining up with TRBD2. Germline CDR1 LNHDA, CDR2 SQIVND (reference sequence). Unmatched junction bases numbered 6, after V lost 5 bases and J lost 5 bases. The CDR3 sequence is 15 residues long. The CDR3 DNA follows: TGTGCCAGTAGTCCCCTAGCGGGAGGGCAGGAGACCCAGTACTTC. It specifies CASSPLAGGQETQYF.

The chain joins TRBV9 to TRBJ1-2; 10 positions match TRBD1. The CDR3 totals 19 residues. Germline loops: CDR1 SGDLS, CDR2 YYNGEE. V lost 4 bases to trimming and J lost 4 bases; unmatched junction nucleotides: 19. CDR3 protein: CASSPRVFEGTGVPYGYTF. DNA for the CDR3: TGTGCCAGCAGCCCCCGAGTTTTCGAGGGGACAGGGGTTCCCTATGGCTACACCTTC.

The chain employs TRBV7-9 and TRBJ2-1; 11 nucleotides align to TRBD2. The CDR3 spans 17 residues. The J segment lost 5 bases and the V segment lost 5 bases, leaving 11 bases of the junction unmatched. The germline CDR1 and CDR2 sequences are SEHNR and FQNEAQ (reference sequence). The CDR3 DNA sequence: TGTGCCAGCAGCGTGCTAGCGGGGGGTATTCTACACAATGAGCAGTTCTTC. Translation gives CASSVLAGGILHNEQFF.

The rearrangement joins TRBV9 to TRBJ1-4, with D hard to call. Germline-derived CDR1 and CDR2 are SGDLS and YYNGEE. The V gene lost 0 bases and the J gene lost 4 bases, with 10 bases spanning the gap. CDR3 length: 15 amino acids. CDR3 nucleotide sequence: TGTGCCAGCAGCGTAGGTGGACGGGGTAATGAAAAACTGTTTTTT. This encodes CASSVGGRGNEKLFF.

The chain links TRBV11-2 to TRBJ2-7; maybe TRBD1 (6 bases). There are 15 residues in the CDR3. V gave up 0 bases and J gave up 0 bases, with 9 bases separating them. Germline loops: CDR1 SGHAT, CDR2 FQNNGV. The DNA of the CDR3 is TGTGCCAGCAGCTTAGATCCGGACAGCTCCTACGAGCAGTACTTC. Translating it yields CASSLDPDSSYEQYF.

In regard to this clone: A read error may produce the germline difference seen at one junction end. The chain carries TRBV27 and TRBJ1-6; 12 bases line up with TRBD1. The CDR3 covers 17 residues. The germline CDR1 and CDR2 sequences are MNHEY and SMNVEV (reference sequence). The CDR3 spells CASSLLGTGGYDSPLHF. In nucleotides, the CDR3 is TGTGCCAGCAGTCTCCTCGGGACAGGGGGCTATGATTCACCCCTCCACTTT.

The chain links TRBV18 to TRBJ1-2, with D unresolved. In germline, CDR1 is KGHSH, CDR2 LQKENI. Deletions cut 3 bases from V and 4 bases from J, with 12 bases between. The CDR3 contains 14 residues. Written as DNA, the CDR3 is TGTGCCAGCTCACCTCCAGAAATGGTCTATGGCTACACCTTC. Translated: CASSPPEMVYGYTF.

This chain uses TRBV5-6 with TRBJ2-7; 7 nucleotides line up with TRBD1. Unmatched junction bases numbered 2, after V lost 3 bases and J lost 2 bases. This CDR3 has 13 amino acids. Per germline, CDR1 SGHDT and CDR2 YYEEEE. DNA for the CDR3: TGTGCCAGCAGCTCGACAGGGACCTACGAGCAGTACTTC. It is translated as CASSSTGTYEQYF.

This chain joins TRBV6-5 and TRBJ1-1; 11 bases agree with TRBD1. The CDR3 is 14 amino acids. J gave up 4 bases and V 7 bases, and 5 bases lay outside the gene matches. Germline loops: CDR1 MNHEY, CDR2 SVGAGI. The CDR3 spells CASTLGQGVTEAFF. The DNA of the CDR3 is TGTGCCAGCACCTTGGGACAGGGGGTCACTGAAGCTTTCTTT.

The CDR3 loop is CASSRGQNTEAFF. The CDR3 DNA reads TGTGCCAGCAGCCGGGGACAGAACACTGAAGCTTTCTTT. V is TRBV28 and J is TRBJ1-1; possibly TRBD1 for D (6 bases). The CDR3 has 13 amino acids. Germline V gene data show CDR1 as MDHEN and CDR2 as SYDVKM. Trimming took 6 bases from V and 1 from J, leaving 9 bases between them.

J is TRBJ2-7 and V is TRBV7-9; possible D gene TRBD1, 6 bases. Germline CDR1 SEHNR, CDR2 FQNEAQ (reference sequence). V lost 5 bases, J lost 6 bases, and 8 bases lay in between. This CDR3 region has 11 residues. Written as DNA, the CDR3 is TGTGCCAGCAGCGGGGGCGGCGAGCAGTACTTC. Translated: CASSGGGEQYF.

The rearrangement links TRBV6-4 to TRBJ2-1, with D perhaps matching TRBD1 (5 bases). From germline, CDR1 is MRHNA and CDR2 SNTAGT. This CDR3 has 17 residues. The ends were cut back, 3 bases at V and 0 bases at J, with 15 bases in the middle. CDR3 DNA sequence: TGTGCCAGCAGTGAGGCTCGACAGACCCTCTCCTACAATGAGCAGTTCTTC. As protein: CASSEARQTLSYNEQFF.

The chain employs TRBV18 and TRBJ2-7; 10 nucleotides agree with TRBD2. The CDR3 consists of 15 residues. Trimming cost V 4 bases and J 2 bases; bases outside gene matches: 5. The germline V gene has CDR1 KGHSH and CDR2 LQKENI. The CDR3 protein is CASSQSGGGAYEQYF. CDR3 nucleotide sequence: TGTGCCAGCTCACAGAGCGGGGGGGGCGCCTACGAGCAGTACTTC.

The chain joins TRBV6-5 to TRBJ2-1; 7 bases are shared with TRBD1. The CDR3 is 16 residues long. Germline V gives CDR1 MNHEY, CDR2 SVGAGI. After removal of 4 bases from V and 5 bases from J, the junction contained 11 bases not matched to a gene. CDR3 nucleotides: TGTGCCAGCAGTTCCGTCGGACAGGCTAGAGACAATGAGCAGTTCTTC. Translation gives CASSSVGQARDNEQFF.

CDR3 sequence reads: CASKKAGPEVHEQYF. The CDR3 nucleotides are TGTGCCAGCAAAAAGGCGGGGCCCGAGGTCCACGAGCAGTACTTC. This rearrangement joins TRBV27 to TRBJ2-7, with D tentatively TRBD2 (6 bases). Trimming shortened V by 7 bases and J by 5 bases, and 21 bases separated the two germline ends. Germline loops: CDR1 MNHEY, CDR2 SMNVEV (reference sequence). The CDR3 totals 15 residues.

The V gene is TRBV7-9, the J gene TRBJ2-7, with 7 bases that match TRBD2. The CDR3 is 14 residues long. Losses at the gene ends were 8 bases for V and 3 bases for J; bases not matched to a gene: 10. Germline V CDR1 and CDR2: SEHNR, FQNEAQ (reference sequence). For the CDR3, the DNA is TGTGCCAGCGGGGGGGGAGGACCTTTCTACGAGCAGTACTTC. This gives the protein CASGGGGPFYEQYF.

The genes are TRBV7-9 and TRBJ1-2; 11 bases are a match to TRBD1. V gave up 8 bases and J gave up 6 bases; unmatched junction bases: 2. This CDR3 contains 12 residues. Germline V CDR1 and CDR2: SEHNR, FQNEAQ (reference sequence). The CDR3 bases are TGTGCCAGCCAGGGACAGGGGGATGGCTACACCTTC. Residues: CASQGQGDGYTF.

To note about this clone: The junction and the germline gene differ at one end; a read error may be behind it. This chain joins TRBV30 and TRBJ1-5, with 7 positions matching TRBD1. This CDR3 spans 15 amino acids. Germline CDR1 GTSNPN, CDR2 SVGIG (reference sequence). The CDR3 protein is CAGSVTGASNQPQHF. The CDR3 bases are TGTGCCGGGAGTGTCACAGGGGCCAGCAATCAGCCCCAGCATTTT. Supplemented by reference TRBV30 and TRBJ1-5, the full variable domain reads SQTIHQWPATLVQPVGSPLSLECTVEGTSNPNLYWYRQAAGRGLQLLFYSVGIGQISSEVPQNLSASRPQDRQFILSSKKLLLSDSGFYLCAGSVTGASNQPQHFGDGTRLSIL.

This chain uses TRBV27 with TRBJ2-1, with TRBD1 matching 8 bases. V lost 6 bases and J lost 1; bases outside the gene matches: 5. Germline CDR1 and CDR2: MNHEY and SMNVEV (reference sequence). The CDR3 covers 15 residues. The CDR3: CASSPDRVSYNEQFF. The CDR3 DNA reads as TGTGCCAGCAGCCCGGACAGGGTGTCCTACAATGAGCAGTTCTTC.

This chain connects TRBV28 to TRBJ2-3, with TRBD2 matching 14 bases. CDR3 size: 15 residues. V was pared by 5 bases and J by 5 bases, with 3 bases of the junction left unmatched. Germline V gene lookup returns CDR1 MDHEN and CDR2 SYDVKM. CDR3 sequence: CASSAGTSGRDTQYF. CDR3 in DNA: TGTGCCAGCAGTGCCGGGACTAGCGGGAGAGATACGCAGTATTTT.

J is TRBJ1-5 and V is TRBV12-5; possibly TRBD1 for D (6 bases). CDR1 LGHNT and CDR2 FRNRAP come from the germline V gene. The CDR3 has 13 amino acids. Between the trimmed V and J ends, which lost 7 bases and 2 bases, there was a span of 9 bases. CDR3 sequence (DNA): TGTGCTAGTGCCCACAGGGGCAATCAGCCCCAGCATTTT. Residues: CASAHRGNQPQHF.

The chain carries TRBV7-2 and TRBJ1-1, with D possibly matching TRBD1 (5 bases). Trimming shortened V by 5 bases and J by 11 bases, and 18 bases separated the two germline ends. Germline CDR1 and CDR2: SGHTA and FQGNSA. The CDR3 runs to 13 residues. Here the CDR3 reads CASSPQGALGAFF. CDR3 coding DNA: TGTGCCAGCAGCCCACAAGGGGCCCTCGGGGCTTTCTTT.

The genes are TRBV4-3 and TRBJ2-1, with D maybe TRBD2 (6 bases). Germline CDR1 LGHNA, CDR2 YSLEER. V dropped 0 bases and J dropped 2 bases, with 17 bases sitting between them. CDR3 length: 18 residues. CDR3 DNA sequence: TGCGCCAGCAGCCAAGACGATCCCGGGACTGGAACCTACAATGAGCAGTTCTTC. This translates into CASSQDDPGTGTYNEQFF.

This chain links TRBV15 with TRBJ1-1; D gene unclear. V shed 0 bases and J shed 7 bases, with 18 bases lying between them. The V gene's germline CDR1 is LNHNV and CDR2 YYDKDF (reference sequence). This CDR3 comprises 16 residues. The CDR3, as DNA: TGTGCCACCAGCAGAGAGCTGCTTATGAGCGCGGGTGAAGCTTTCTTT. As protein: CATSRELLMSAGEAFF.

This chain connects TRBV5-1 to TRBJ2-7; TRBD1 aligns across 12 bases. The germline gives CDR1 SGHRS, CDR2 YFSETQ. The trim removed 6 bases at V and 0 bases at J, leaving 10 bases unmatched. The CDR3 runs 17 residues. The CDR3 region has the DNA TGCGCCAGCACCCCCGGAGGGGACAGGGGGCCCTCCTACGAGCAGTACTTC. Its translation: CASTPGGDRGPSYEQYF.

The chain recombines TRBV7-2 with TRBJ2-3; possibly TRBD1 for D (5 bases). This CDR3 comprises 14 residues. Germline values: CDR1 SGHTA, CDR2 FQGNSA. With 5 bases removed from V and 5 bases from J, the gap between germline ends came to 14 bases. The CDR3 region is CASSPGNEGDTQYF. CDR3 sequence (DNA): TGTGCCAGCAGCCCAGGGAATGAAGGAGATACGCAGTATTTT.

The rearrangement joins TRBV7-8 to TRBJ2-7, with a possible D match to TRBD1 (6 bases). The CDR3 contains 15 residues. Germline V gene lookup returns CDR1 SGHVS and CDR2 FQNEAQ. Trimming shortened V by 1 base and J by 2 bases, and 12 bases separated the two germline ends. The CDR3 sequence: CASSLGQVAPYEQYF. CDR3 DNA: TGTGCCAGCAGCTTAGGACAGGTGGCACCCTACGAGCAGTACTTC.

The chain uses TRBV2 and TRBJ2-7; 7 bases are shared with TRBD2. The germline V gene encodes CDR1 SNHLY and CDR2 FYNNEI. This CDR3 has 13 amino acids. Trimming removed 3 bases from V and 9 bases from J; junction bases left unmatched: 8. The CDR3 loop is CASSDPREGRQYF. In DNA form, the CDR3 reads TGTGCCAGCAGTGATCCCAGGGAGGGTAGGCAGTACTTC.

This rearrangement joins TRBV21-1 to TRBJ2-7; no DNA check was done on the table's D call, TRBD1. TRBV21-1 is classified as a pseudogene. This CDR3 has 15 amino acids. The DNA for the CDR3 is TGTGCCAGCAGCAATGAAGGCAGGGCATCCTACGAGCAGTACTTC. Residues: CASSNEGRASYEQYF.